The 17 T cell receptor beta chains below were found in one sample sequenced in a study of T cell repertoires in cytomegalovirus infection. One entry per CDR3 protein results from TCRdb running MiXCR on the reads. Among hundreds of thousands of distinct CDR3 sequences, under 20% were seen once, and the ten largest hold more than 10%. Sequencing was done on a sample of PBMCs. The receptor source for this set is a human donor in good health (CMV status not recorded). Some clones in this sample may be carry-over from other donors' samples.

There are a few counts of this clonotype. The chain combines TRBV28 with TRBJ1-2; TRBD1 agrees at 8 bases. Trimming cost V 7 bases and J 4 bases; bases outside gene matches: 5. Germline V gene sequence: CDR1 MDHEN, CDR2 SYDVKM. The CDR3 has 13 amino acids. CDR3 amino acids: CASMADRAYGYTF. The CDR3 DNA follows: TGTGCCAGCATGGCGGACAGGGCCTATGGCTACACCTTC.

V usage is TRBV24-1 and J usage is TRBJ2-1, with D possibly matching TRBD1 (5 bases). Germline V CDR1 and CDR2: KGHDR, SFDVKD. CDR3 length equals 15 residues. Trimming shortened V by 5 bases and J by 0 bases, and 10 bases separated the two germline ends. This CDR3 is CATSGLDSSYNEQFF. The CDR3 DNA is TGTGCCACCAGTGGGCTCGACAGCTCCTACAATGAGCAGTTCTTC.

This clonotype came up many times. The V gene is TRBV7-8, the J gene TRBJ2-5; D is perhaps TRBD2 (6 bases). Germline CDR1 SGHVS, CDR2 FQNEAQ. There are 15 residues in the CDR3. The germline V and J ends were trimmed by 1 base and 1 base, with 10 bases remaining between them. The CDR3: CASSLGRVFQETQYF. CDR3 sequence (DNA): TGTGCCAGCAGCTTAGGGAGGGTCTTCCAAGAGACCCAGTACTTC.

This clonotype was counted many times. This chain uses TRBV4-1 with TRBJ1-1, with D possibly matching TRBD1 (6 bases). The CDR3 is 17 amino acids. V was trimmed by 1 base and J by 1 base, leaving 16 bases between them. Germline lookup yields CDR1 MGHRA and CDR2 YSYEKL. The DNA for the CDR3 is TGCGCCAGCAGCCAAGGAATAATACAGGGTCCGAACACTGAAGCTTTCTTT. Its translation is CASSQGIIQGPNTEAFF.

This clonotype was counted between two and nine times. The chain couples TRBV7-9 to TRBJ1-4, with 9 bases that match TRBD1. The CDR3 runs 16 residues. Trimming removed 5 bases from V and 2 bases from J; junction bases left unmatched: 6. From germline, CDR1 is SEHNR and CDR2 FQNEAQ (reference sequence). CDR3 coding DNA: TGTGCCAGCAGCCCTTGGACAGGGGAGACTAATGAAAAACTGTTTTTT. Translation: CASSPWTGETNEKLFF.

This rearrangement joins TRBV7-6 to TRBJ2-4, with a possible D match to TRBD1 (5 bases). Germline V gives CDR1 SGHVS, CDR2 FNYEAQ. The V and J ends lost 5 bases and 7 bases respectively, with 21 bases between them. This CDR3 region has 16 residues. CDR3 DNA sequence: TGTGCCAGCAGCCCCGAAGGCGGTAGCTGGGGCAACATTCAGTACTTC. This codes for CASSPEGGSWGNIQYF.

This clonotype was found many times. The V gene is TRBV7-2, the J gene TRBJ1-2, with a weak D call TRBD1 (5 bases). CDR1 is SGHTA and CDR2 is FQGNSA in the germline V gene. CDR3 length: 16 residues. V was cut by 5 bases and J by 6 bases, with 22 bases left in between. The CDR3 reads CASSNTGTVVGDGYTF. The CDR3 coding sequence is TGTGCCAGCAGCAATACCGGGACGGTCGTCGGAGATGGCTACACCTTC. Full variable domain (rest looked up from reference TRBV7-2 and TRBJ1-2): GAGVSQSPSNKVTEKGKDVELRCDPISGHTALYWYRQSLGQGLEFLIYFQGNSAPDKSGLPSDRFSAERTGGSVSTLTIQRTQQEDSAVYLCASSNTGTVVGDGYTFGSGTRLTVV.

This clonotype was seen ten or more times. The chain uses TRBV7-6 and TRBJ2-5; D gene uncertain. CDR3 size: 13 residues. Germline V lookup: CDR1 SGHVS, CDR2 FNYEAQ. Trimming left V 0 bases short and J 1 base short, with 3 bases between. CDR3 region: CASSLAIQETQYF. DNA of the CDR3: TGTGCCAGCAGCTTAGCGATCCAAGAGACCCAGTACTTC.

This chain links TRBV3-1 with TRBJ1-2, with 9 nucleotides matching TRBD1. After removal of 1 base from V and 4 bases from J, the junction contained 10 bases not matched to a gene. Germline assignment: CDR1 LGHDT and CDR2 YNNKEL (reference sequence). The CDR3 is 17 amino acids. The CDR3, as DNA: TGTGCCAGCAGCCAAGGGGACAGGGTCCTTGTCCGCTATGGCTACACCTTC. This codes for CASSQGDRVLVRYGYTF. Together with reference TRBV3-1 and TRBJ1-2, the CDR3 gives the full variable domain: DTAVSQTPKYLVTQMGNDKSIKCEQNLGHDTMYWYKQDSKKFLKIMFSYNNKELIINETVPNRFSPKSPDKAHLNLHINSLELGDSAVYFCASSQGDRVLVRYGYTFGSGTRLTVV.

This clonotype has a handful of counts. V and J are TRBV18 and TRBJ1-1; D may be TRBD1 (6 bases). This CDR3 is built from 15 residues. Germline CDR1 is KGHSH and CDR2 is LQKENI. The V and J ends lost 0 bases and 3 bases respectively, with 11 bases between them. CDR3 region: CASSPPNREDTEAFF. CDR3 in DNA: TGTGCCAGCTCACCACCTAACAGGGAGGACACTGAAGCTTTCTTT.

This clonotype occurred a few times. J is TRBJ1-5 and V is TRBV12-3 or TRBV12-4; maybe TRBD1 (6 bases). The CDR3 has 16 residues. The V and J ends lost 1 base and 1 base respectively, with 11 bases between them. As DNA, the CDR3 is TGTGCCAGCAGTTTAGAACAGGGAAGGAGCAATCAGCCCCAGCATTTT. As protein: CASSLEQGRSNQPQHF.

This clonotype was seen at least ten times. The junction departs from germline at one end; a sequencing error may be responsible. The CDR3 sequence: CASSLGLAASYNEQFF. DNA of the CDR3: TGTGCCAGCAGCTTAGGACTAGCGGCCTCCTACAATGAGCAGTTCTTC. The genes are TRBV5-1 and TRBJ2-1, with TRBD2 matching 10 bases. From germline, CDR1 is SGHRS and CDR2 YFSETQ. The CDR3 spans 16 residues.

This chain connects TRBV28 to TRBJ1-2, with D tentatively TRBD1 (6 bases). CDR1 is MDHEN, CDR2 SYDVKM, per germline. Trimming cost V 2 bases and J 8 bases, with 9 bases left between them. This CDR3 has 12 amino acids. This CDR3 is CASSLTGSGYTF. The CDR3 DNA reads TGTGCCAGCAGTTTAACAGGGTCCGGCTACACCTTC.

This clonotype turned up a few times. This chain connects TRBV5-5 to TRBJ2-1; a weak D match, TRBD2 (5 bases). Germline V gene data show CDR1 as SGHKS and CDR2 as YYEKEE (reference sequence). The CDR3 has 18 residues. Trimming removed 0 bases at V and 1 base at J, with 17 bases between. The CDR3 loop is CASSLALTTSWSYNEQFF. In DNA form, the CDR3 reads TGTGCCAGCAGCTTGGCCCTAACCACTAGTTGGTCCTACAATGAGCAGTTCTTC.

The V gene is TRBV20-1, the J gene TRBJ1-5, with D unclear. V was clipped by 5 bases and J by 2 bases, with 16 bases between them. Looked up from germline, CDR1 is DFQATT and CDR2 is SNEGSKA (reference sequence). This CDR3 is built from 15 residues. The CDR3 DNA is TGCAGTGCTCGTTTGTCTGCGGCTCGCAATCAGCCCCAGCATTTT. It is translated as CSARLSAARNQPQHF.

V usage is TRBV20-1 and J usage is TRBJ2-1; no reliable D call. The CDR3 runs 13 residues. Per germline, CDR1 DFQATT and CDR2 SNEGSKA (reference sequence). Trimming stripped 0 bases from V and 4 bases from J, with 7 bases between. CDR3 residues: CSARDGVYNEQFF. CDR3 DNA: TGCAGTGCTAGAGATGGGGTTTACAATGAGCAGTTCTTC.

At least ten counts were recorded for this clonotype. The rearrangement links TRBV6-1 to TRBJ2-5; perhaps D is TRBD1 or TRBD2 (5 bases each). In germline, CDR1 is MNHNS, CDR2 SASEGT. This CDR3 comprises 16 residues. Trimming left V 5 bases short and J 2 bases short, with 18 bases between. The CDR3 region is CASSPLQGRTQETQYF. The CDR3 nucleotides read TGTGCCAGCAGTCCTCTGCAGGGCCGGACTCAAGAGACCCAGTACTTC.